Below, 28 T cell receptor beta chains from the same sample are listed, as sequenced in a study of shared clonotypes between healthy human individuals. Terminally differentiated effector memory CD45RA+ cells were excluded from the naive CD8 cells, which were CD45RO-negative and positively selected for CCR7. Some clones are missing from TCRdb's copy, which holds only in-frame ones; the method was immunoSEQ multiplex PCR. This repertoire shows 1.5 million to 2.5 million clones, about 94% found once; its top ten account for under 1.5%. What was sequenced was naive CD8+ T cells sorted from blood. These receptors all stem from a man younger than 30 in good health.

Turning to this clone: A far larger clone is one nucleotide away, so this likely arose from a read error. The genes are TRBV27 and TRBJ2-4; D is tentatively TRBD1 or TRBD2 (5 bases each). The V end was cut by 8 bases, the J end by 8 bases, with 19 bases between. The CDR3 runs to 14 residues. From germline, CDR1 is MNHEY and CDR2 SMNVEV (reference sequence). The CDR3 nucleotides read TGTGCCAGCGCACCCGGGGACCATCTGGACATTCAGTACTTC. Translated: CASAPGDHLDIQYF.

The chain couples TRBV7-9 to TRBJ2-7, with D perhaps TRBD1 or TRBD2 (5 bases each). Looked up from germline, CDR1 is SEHNR and CDR2 is FQNEAQ (reference sequence). The V end was cut by 4 bases, the J end by 4 bases, with 17 bases between. The CDR3 contains 15 residues. CDR3 coding DNA: TGTGCCAGCAGCTCCGAAGGGACCATGCTATACGAGCAGTACTTC. Protein product: CASSSEGTMLYEQYF.

The chain joins TRBV7-2 to TRBJ1-6, with no clear D. V lost 5 bases, J lost 7 bases, and 18 bases lay in between. The length of the CDR3 is 16 residues. Germline CDR1 SGHTA, CDR2 FQGNSA. CDR3 protein: CASSNSYEVYNSPLHF. DNA of the CDR3: TGTGCCAGCAGCAACAGCTACGAAGTCTACAATTCACCCCTCCACTTT.

The chain uses TRBV13 and TRBJ2-1; 12 nucleotides match TRBD1. This CDR3 contains 20 residues. Germline V gene lookup returns CDR1 PRHDT and CDR2 FYEKMQ (reference sequence). The V gene end was trimmed by 5 bases and the J gene end by 0 bases; junction bases not matched to a gene: 14. The CDR3 reads CASSPALGQGAVYSYNEQFF. The CDR3 nucleotides are TGTGCCAGCAGCCCCGCCTTGGGACAGGGGGCCGTTTACTCCTACAATGAGCAGTTCTTC.

This chain connects TRBV7-6 to TRBJ2-7; 12 bases are a match to TRBD2. The CDR3 extends over 16 amino acids. The germline CDR1 and CDR2 sequences are SGHVS and FNYEAQ. V lost 6 bases, J lost 4 bases, and 10 bases stayed unmatched. Here the CDR3 DNA reads TGTGCCAGCAGTCTCTTTCTAGCGGGAGGGCCTTACGAGCAGTACTTC. This encodes CASSLFLAGGPYEQYF.

J is TRBJ1-2 and V is TRBV7-2, with D unresolved. The CDR3 runs to 15 residues. Trimming left V 0 bases short and J 4 bases short, with 12 bases between. Germline CDR1 SGHTA, CDR2 FQGNSA. The CDR3 DNA reads TGTGCCAGCAGCTTAGCAACAGCCCTGTTCTATGGCTACACCTTC. It codes for CASSLATALFYGYTF. The whole variable domain, filled in from reference TRBV7-2 and TRBJ1-2, reads GAGVSQSPSNKVTEKGKDVELRCDPISGHTALYWYRQSLGQGLEFLIYFQGNSAPDKSGLPSDRFSAERTGGSVSTLTIQRTQQEDSAVYLCASSLATALFYGYTFGSGTRLTVV.

J is TRBJ2-7 and V is TRBV2; perhaps TRBD1 as D (5 bases). Germline V lookup: CDR1 SNHLY, CDR2 FYNNEI. The CDR3 has 12 residues. The V gene lost 10 bases and the J gene lost 2 bases, with 12 bases spanning the gap. The CDR3 sequence: CATAGLAYEQYF. The DNA for the CDR3 is TGTGCCACAGCAGGGTTGGCCTACGAGCAGTACTTC.

This clone was seen once. The genes are TRBV27 and TRBJ2-5; D assignment may be TRBD1 or TRBD2 (5 bases each). V lost 0 bases and J 5 bases, leaving 13 bases between the germline ends. Per germline, CDR1 MNHEY and CDR2 SMNVEV (reference sequence). The CDR3 is 15 amino acids. The CDR3 DNA is TGTGCCAGCAGTTTATCGTCGGGGCGAAGGGAGACCCAGTACTTC. It encodes CASSLSSGRRETQYF.

J is TRBJ1-2 and V is TRBV5-4, with TRBD1 identical over 9 bases. The V and J ends lost 5 bases and 5 bases, in that order; junction bases with no gene match: 7. This CDR3 has 14 amino acids. Germline V gene sequence: CDR1 SGHNT, CDR2 YYREEE (reference sequence). CDR3: CASSQTGTGYGYTF. The CDR3 DNA reads as TGTGCCAGCAGTCAGACCGGGACAGGGTATGGCTACACCTTC. The full variable domain, completed using reference TRBV5-4 and TRBJ1-2, is ETGVTQSPTHLIKTRGQQVTLRCSSQSGHNTVSWYQQALGQGPQFIFQYYREEENGRGNFPPRFSGLQFPNYSSELNVNALELDDSALYLCASSQTGTGYGYTFGSGTRLTVV.

V and J are TRBV7-8 and TRBJ1-5, with D possibly matching TRBD1 (6 bases). Trimming removed 3 bases from V and 0 bases from J, with 12 bases in between. This CDR3 is 16 amino acids long. The germline gives CDR1 SGHVS, CDR2 FQNEAQ. The CDR3 region is CASSLGTPYSNQPQHF. CDR3 nucleotide sequence: TGTGCCAGCAGCTTGGGGACACCCTATAGCAATCAGCCCCAGCATTTT.

The rearrangement links TRBV9 to TRBJ2-1, with 8 bases matching TRBD2. After removal of 0 bases from V and 6 bases from J, the junction contained 5 bases not matched to a gene. The germline V gene encodes CDR1 SGDLS and CDR2 YYNGEE. This CDR3 has 15 residues. The CDR3 nucleotides read TGTGCCAGCAGCGTAGCGGCTAGCGGGTCCAATGAGCAGTTCTTC. It specifies CASSVAASGSNEQFF.

The chain joins TRBV27 to TRBJ1-1; D remains unclear. V was clipped by 4 bases and J by 3 bases, with 9 bases between them. Germline loops: CDR1 MNHEY, CDR2 SMNVEV (reference sequence). The CDR3 runs to 13 residues. The CDR3 coding sequence is TGTGCCAGCAGTTACGGGTTGTACACTGAAGCTTTCTTT. This encodes CASSYGLYTEAFF.

This clone was recorded only once. The chain links TRBV25-1 to TRBJ2-1; TRBD1 might be the D (6 bases). The V gene lost 10 bases and the J gene lost 2 bases, with 15 bases spanning the gap. The CDR3 is 14 residues long. CDR1 is MGHDK, CDR2 SYGVNS, per germline. Here the CDR3 reads CATMGAGAYNEQFF. CDR3 coding DNA: TGTGCCACAATGGGGGCAGGGGCCTACAATGAGCAGTTCTTC.

As to this clone: At the DNA level, this CDR3 is encoded by other sequences in the same sample as well. V and J are TRBV27 and TRBJ1-5; unclear D gene. Per the germline V gene, CDR1 is MNHEY and CDR2 is SMNVEV (reference sequence). This CDR3 region has 14 residues. The V end was cut by 2 bases, the J end by 1 base, with 6 bases between. The CDR3 loop reads CASSLTGSNQPQHF. The CDR3 DNA sequence: TGTGCCAGCAGTTTAACTGGGAGCAATCAGCCCCAGCATTTT.

The rearrangement uses TRBV10-3 and TRBJ2-3, with 16 bases identical to TRBD2. The CDR3 totals 19 residues. Per the germline V gene, CDR1 is ENHRY and CDR2 is SYGVKD. Germline trimming cut 6 bases from V and 1 base from J; bases unmatched to any gene: 10. The CDR3 region has the DNA TGTGCCATCAGCACCGAGGGACTAGCGGGAGGGCCGGGCACAGATACGCAGTATTTT. This gives the protein CAISTEGLAGGPGTDTQYF.

On this clone: The same CDR3 is also encoded by other DNA sequences in this sample. This chain links TRBV4-1 with TRBJ2-7, with 10 bases identical to TRBD2. V shed 0 bases, J shed 4 bases, and the junction held 3 bases outside the gene matches. This CDR3 spans 15 amino acids. Germline V gene data show CDR1 as MGHRA and CDR2 as YSYEKL. This CDR3 reads CASSQDPSGGYEQYF. The CDR3 bases are TGCGCCAGCAGCCAAGATCCTAGCGGGGGATACGAGCAGTACTTC.

This clone was recorded only once. V gene TRBV10-2 combines with J gene TRBJ1-2, with D possibly being TRBD1 (6 bases). V dropped 7 bases and J dropped 7 bases, with 13 bases sitting between them. The CDR3 is 12 amino acids. Germline loops: CDR1 WSHSY, CDR2 SAAADI. The CDR3 DNA follows: TGCGCCAGCACGCCGGACAGAAGTGGCTACACCTTC. Protein: CASTPDRSGYTF.

In regard to this clone: The same CDR3 also results from other DNA sequences found in this sample. The chain links TRBV9 to TRBJ2-7; tentatively, D is TRBD2 (5 bases). Germline CDR1 SGDLS, CDR2 YYNGEE. The ends were cut back, 0 bases at V and 4 bases at J, with 11 bases in the middle. The CDR3 has 14 amino acids. The CDR3 sequence is CASSVGGSGYEQYF. CDR3 DNA: TGTGCCAGCAGCGTAGGTGGCTCGGGGTACGAGCAGTACTTC.

This rearrangement joins TRBV30 to TRBJ1-1; D remains unclear. CDR3 length: 13 residues. Per germline, CDR1 GTSNPN and CDR2 SVGIG (reference sequence). V dropped 0 bases and J dropped 3 bases, with 8 bases sitting between them. CDR3 bases: TGTGCCTGGAGTGTAATCTGGGACACTGAAGCTTTCTTT. It yields the protein CAWSVIWDTEAFF.

In this sample, this clone turned up once. This chain joins TRBV11-2 and TRBJ2-1; maybe TRBD2 (7 bases). Germline CDR1 SGHAT, CDR2 FQNNGV. V shed 2 bases and J shed 8 bases, with 19 bases lying between them. CDR3 size: 16 residues. In nucleotides, the CDR3 is TGTGCCAGCAGCTTAATCGGCGGGGGCTTCGCGGATGAGCAGTTCTTC. Protein sequence: CASSLIGGGFADEQFF. The whole variable domain, remainder taken from reference TRBV11-2 and TRBJ2-1, is EAGVAQSPRYKIIEKRQSVAFWCNPISGHATLYWYQQILGQGPKLLIQFQNNGVVDDSQLPKDRFSAERLKGVDSTLKIQPAKLEDSAVYLCASSLIGGGFADEQFFGPGTRLTVL.

On this clone: Other DNA sequences in the same sample also yield this CDR3. V usage is TRBV11-2 and J usage is TRBJ2-1; 11 nucleotides agree with TRBD2. The CDR3 sequence is 14 residues long. V shed 2 bases and J 10 bases; nucleotides not matched to a gene: 4. Germline lookup yields CDR1 SGHAT and CDR2 FQNNGV. The CDR3 here is CASSLLAGGREQFF. DNA for the CDR3: TGTGCCAGCAGCTTACTAGCGGGAGGTAGAGAGCAGTTCTTC.

J is TRBJ1-1 and V is TRBV11-2; unclear D gene. CDR1 SGHAT and CDR2 FQNNGV come from the germline V gene. The germline V and J ends were trimmed by 5 bases and 4 bases, with 17 bases remaining between them. The CDR3 contains 15 residues. The CDR3 nucleotides read TGTGCCAGCAGCCCCGCCGGGTGGGCAGGCACTGAAGCTTTCTTT. Residues: CASSPAGWAGTEAFF.

This clone was seen once. This sequence joins TRBV4-3 and TRBJ2-7; 7 bases are a match to TRBD2. The CDR3 totals 17 residues. V lost 0 bases, J lost 3 bases, and 11 bases stayed unmatched. Germline V gene data show CDR1 as LGHNA and CDR2 as YSLEER. CDR3 nucleotide sequence: TGCGCCAGCAGCCAAGACCGCCCGGGAGGTGAAGGCTACGAGCAGTACTTC. This codes for CASSQDRPGGEGYEQYF.

The chain employs TRBV10-2 and TRBJ2-7, with TRBD2 as a possible D gene (5 bases). CDR1 is WSHSY, CDR2 SAAADI, per germline. The CDR3 runs to 13 residues. With 3 bases removed from V and 4 bases from J, the gap between germline ends came to 10 bases. This chain's CDR3 is CASSEEGFYEQYF. CDR3 sequence (DNA): TGCGCCAGCAGTGAAGAGGGCTTTTACGAGCAGTACTTC.

This rearrangement joins TRBV10-1 to TRBJ1-1, with a possible D match to TRBD1 (5 bases). The CDR3 totals 14 residues. Germline CDR1 reads WNHNN; CDR2 reads SYGVQD (reference sequence). V lost 0 bases, J lost 3 bases, and 8 bases lay in between. CDR3 sequence (DNA): TGCGCCAGCAGTGAGTCGGGGGTTGACACTGAAGCTTTCTTT. This translates into CASSESGVDTEAFF.

As for this clone: Other nucleotide sequences in the sample specify the same CDR3. The chain links TRBV27 to TRBJ2-3; tentative D call: TRBD2 (6 bases). The germline CDR1 and CDR2 sequences are MNHEY and SMNVEV (reference sequence). V was clipped by 3 bases and J by 3 bases, with 10 bases between them. This CDR3 is built from 14 residues. CDR3 DNA sequence: TGTGCCAGCAGTTTGGGACTTGCGACAGATACGCAGTATTTT. Protein sequence: CASSLGLATDTQYF.

This chain joins TRBV4-1 and TRBJ1-2, with 12 bases aligning to TRBD1. There are 14 residues in the CDR3. The germline CDR1 and CDR2 sequences are MGHRA and YSYEKL. V shed 4 bases, J shed 9 bases, and the junction held 6 bases outside the gene matches. For the CDR3, the DNA is TGCGCCAGCAGCCCCGTCGGGACAGGGGGCAGCTACACCTTC. Residues: CASSPVGTGGSYTF.

The V call is TRBV27, the J call TRBJ2-2; 7 positions agree with TRBD1. The CDR3 totals 13 residues. Trimming cost V 11 bases and J 2 bases; bases outside gene matches: 5. From germline, CDR1 is MNHEY and CDR2 SMNVEV (reference sequence). The CDR3 reads CAAGTANTGELFF. Here the CDR3 DNA reads TGTGCCGCAGGGACAGCAAACACCGGGGAGCTGTTTTTT.